This T cell receptor beta chain stems from a study of Graves' ophthalmopathy and Graves' hyperthyroidism. The germline CDR1 and CDR2 sequences are LNHNV and YYDKDF (reference sequence). The CDR3 has 13 residues. Trimming removed 8 bases from V and 4 bases from J, with 9 bases in between. The authors amplified TCR beta CDR3 regions from RNA transcripts. First-round RT-PCR employed HTBI primers, with a second-round multiplex PCR after it. TCRdb reprocessed the multiplex PCR reads via MiXCR and lists one record per CDR3 protein. The sample includes roughly 700,000 distinct CDR3 sequences, 40% of them seen just once. In its sample, this clonotype was seen many times. The antigen remains undetermined. Overall study findings and caveats: Blood repertoires reportedly contained most expanded thyroid clonotypes above 0.001 frequency.

This chain connects TRBV15 to TRBJ1-6; no definite D call. Sequenced: peripheral blood. The clonotype comes from an adult man with Graves' ophthalmopathy. The CDR3 spells CATCNNYNSPLHF. CDR3 DNA: TGTGCCACCTGCAATAATTATAATTCACCCCTCCACTTT.